This T cell receptor beta chain came from a study of Ad26.COV2.S vaccination and SARS-CoV-2 variants. Whole-study context: Trial arm assignment for the donor was COV1001 Ad26.COV2.S. Participants got Ad26.COV2.S intramuscularly, once or twice 56 days apart. Study-wide points: Total T cell responses may have been underestimated by the TCR breadth and depth analyses.

Stated treatment: around 19 received Ad26.COV2.S at low or high dose, single or two shots; several received placebo; per-sample allocation not given. All samples were drawn on day 63, counting from the first vaccine or placebo injection. In regard to this clone: What it recognizes is unknown.

The CDR3 is made up of 14 amino acids. Germline V lookup: CDR1 SGHTA, CDR2 FQGTGA. The V gene end was trimmed by 5 bases and the J gene end by 0 bases; junction bases not matched to a gene: 2. Sequencing was performed with immunoSEQ multiplex PCR; in TCRdb, only in-frame clones are kept and a portion is missing. The sample consists of a few hundred thousand clones, around 91% of them appearing once. The TCR was taken from a person aged 18-65 years who received the Ad26.COV2.S COVID-19 vaccine or a placebo. Sequenced here: peripheral blood, sampled in a trial of Ad26.COV2.S vaccine versus placebo. The chain employs TRBV7-3 and TRBJ2-3; 7 bases match TRBD1. CDR3 bases: TGTGCCAGCAGCCGGGGACAGAGCACAGATACGCAGTATTTT. It encodes CASSRGQSTDTQYF.